These 9 T cell receptor beta chains share one sample of origin, sequenced in a study of blood T cell repertoires in COVID-19. Here immunoSEQ multiplex PCR was the method, and the copy in TCRdb shows in-frame clones only, minus some. The sample contains tens of thousands of clones, about nine tenths of which appear only once. Sequencing was done on a sample of peripheral blood. The receptors were sampled from a human donor in a cohort sampled during active COVID-19.

This chain joins TRBV10-1 and TRBJ2-7; D is possibly TRBD1 (6 bases). The V gene's germline CDR1 is WNHNN and CDR2 SYGVQD (reference sequence). The CDR3 spans 14 residues. V gave up 0 bases and J gave up 4 bases, with 10 bases separating them. The CDR3 region has the DNA TGCGCCAGCAGTGAGTCGGGGGCAGCTTACGAGCAGTACTTC. Translating it yields CASSESGAAYEQYF.

The CDR3 DNA follows: TGTGCCAGCAGCCAAGTTCAGGGAGGGAAGCAGTACTTC. Translated: CASSQVQGGKQYF. The chain is built from TRBV3-1 (or the pseudogene TRBV3-2) and TRBJ2-7; TRBD2 matches 7 bases. CDR3 length: 13 residues. Looked up from germline, CDR1 is LGHDT and CDR2 is YNNKEL (reference sequence). V trimming: 1 base; J trimming: 8 bases; junction bases outside the gene matches: 5.

This clone was found a few times. The chain employs TRBV2 and TRBJ2-5; the match to TRBD1 covers 10 bases. The trim removed 1 base at V and 5 bases at J, leaving 4 bases unmatched. Germline V lookup: CDR1 SNHLY, CDR2 FYNNEI. The CDR3 consists of 15 residues. The CDR3 DNA is TGTGCCAGCAGTGAAGAGACAGGGGGCGGTGAGACCCAGTACTTC. It is translated as CASSEETGGGETQYF.

The chain employs TRBV5-1 and TRBJ2-7, with D perhaps TRBD1 (5 bases). Trimming stripped 1 base from V and 3 bases from J, with 11 bases between. The CDR3 extends over 14 amino acids. Germline V lookup: CDR1 SGHRS, CDR2 YFSETQ. The CDR3 sequence is CASSLFPGNYEQYF. The CDR3 nucleotides are TGCGCCAGCAGCTTGTTCCCAGGGAACTACGAGCAGTACTTC. The full variable domain, its missing parts supplied by reference TRBV5-1 and TRBJ2-7, is KAGVTQTPRYLIKTRGQQVTLSCSPISGHRSVSWYQQTPGQGLQFLFEYFSETQRNKGNFPGRFSGRQFSNSRSEMNVSTLELGDSALYLCASSLFPGNYEQYFGPGTRLTVT.

This chain links TRBV6-6 with TRBJ1-2; D is ambiguous. V lost 0 bases and J 8 bases, leaving 7 bases between the germline ends. The length of the CDR3 is 12 residues. Germline lookup yields CDR1 MNHNY and CDR2 SVGAGI (reference sequence). CDR3 residues: CASSYSVRGYTF. The CDR3 DNA sequence: TGTGCCAGCAGTTACTCCGTCCGGGGCTACACCTTC.

V and J are TRBV5-4 and TRBJ2-6, with TRBD1 matching over 8 bases. CDR3 size: 17 residues. CDR1 SGHNT and CDR2 YYREEE come from the germline V gene (reference sequence). J was trimmed by 0 bases and V by 4 bases; bases with no gene match: 6. CDR3 DNA sequence: TGTGCCAGCAGCCTGTGGGACAGGAGCTCTGGGGCCAACGTCCTGACTTTC. Translation gives CASSLWDRSSGANVLTF.

V is TRBV29-1 and J is TRBJ1-1; D is ambiguous. Germline CDR1 is SQVTM and CDR2 is ANQGSEA. The CDR3 sequence is 14 residues long. V was pared by 1 base and J by 0 bases, with 9 bases between. The CDR3 spells CSVEAQVLNTEAFF. The CDR3 region has the DNA TGCAGCGTTGAAGCCCAGGTCCTGAACACTGAAGCTTTCTTT.

J is TRBJ1-4 and V is TRBV18; TRBD1 matches at 7 bases. The CDR3 sequence is 13 residues long. Trimming cost V 8 bases and J 3 bases; bases outside gene matches: 3. The germline V gene has CDR1 KGHSH and CDR2 LQKENI. As DNA, the CDR3 is TGTGCCAGCAACAGGGGTTCTAATGAAAAACTGTTTTTT. Translating it yields CASNRGSNEKLFF.

The chain joins TRBV6-1 to TRBJ1-5; D ambiguous. Germline assignment: CDR1 MNHNS and CDR2 SASEGT. Between the trimmed V and J ends, which lost 2 bases and 0 bases, there was a span of 14 bases. The CDR3 spans 17 residues. The CDR3 protein is CASSESESLYSNQPQHF. The CDR3 nucleotides are TGTGCCAGCAGTGAATCGGAGTCACTTTATAGCAATCAGCCCCAGCATTTT.